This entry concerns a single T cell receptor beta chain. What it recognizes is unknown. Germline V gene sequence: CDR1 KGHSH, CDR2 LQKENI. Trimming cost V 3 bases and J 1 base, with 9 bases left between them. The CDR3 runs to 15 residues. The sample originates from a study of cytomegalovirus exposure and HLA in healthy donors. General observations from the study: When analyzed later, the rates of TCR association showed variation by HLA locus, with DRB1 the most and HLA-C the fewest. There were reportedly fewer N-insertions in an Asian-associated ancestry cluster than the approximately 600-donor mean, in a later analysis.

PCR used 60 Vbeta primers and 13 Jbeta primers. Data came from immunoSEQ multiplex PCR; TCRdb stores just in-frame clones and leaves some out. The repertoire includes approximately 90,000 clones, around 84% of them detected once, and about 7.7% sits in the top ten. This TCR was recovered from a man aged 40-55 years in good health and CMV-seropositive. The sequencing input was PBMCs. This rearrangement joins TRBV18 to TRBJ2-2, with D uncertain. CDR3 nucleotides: TGTGCCAGCTCACCGAGGAAACAGAACACCGGGGAGCTGTTTTTT. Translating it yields CASSPRKQNTGELFF. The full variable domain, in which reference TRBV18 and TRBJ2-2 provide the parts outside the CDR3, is NAGVMQNPRHLVRRRGQEARLRCSPMKGHSHVYWYRQLPEEGLKFMVYLQKENIIDESGMPKERFSAEFPKEGPSILRIQQVVRGDSAAYFCASSPRKQNTGELFFGEGSRLTVL.